The next 32 T cell receptor beta chains were all read from a single sample in a study of cytomegalovirus exposure and HLA in healthy donors. The PCR was carried out with 60 Vbeta primers and 13 Jbeta primers. Using immunoSEQ multiplex PCR, the repertoire was profiled, and TCRdb retains in-frame clones only, with some absent. This table holds about 190,000 clones, around 79% found once. The sample was PBMCs. The receptors originated from a woman aged 18 to 35 in good health and CMV-seronegative.

The rearrangement joins TRBV11-2 to TRBJ2-3, with D possibly TRBD1 on 6 matching bases. Germline V gene sequence: CDR1 SGHAT, CDR2 FQNNGV. The CDR3 spans 14 residues. Trimming took 4 bases from V and 3 from J, leaving 11 bases between them. This chain's CDR3 is CASSSIGQTDTQYF. CDR3 bases: TGTGCCAGCAGCTCCATCGGACAGACAGATACGCAGTATTTT.

The genes are TRBV4-2 and TRBJ2-1; 9 nucleotides match TRBD2. Germline V gene data show CDR1 as LGHNA and CDR2 as YNFKEQ. The CDR3 totals 17 residues. The V segment lost 3 bases and the J segment 2 bases; nucleotides outside the gene matches: 8. The CDR3 DNA sequence: TGTGCCAGCAGCCAGGAACCGCTAGCGGGACCCTACAATGAGCAGTTCTTC. Protein sequence: CASSQEPLAGPYNEQFF.

The V and J genes are TRBV5-1 and TRBJ1-6; D ambiguous. Looked up from germline, CDR1 is SGHRS and CDR2 is YFSETQ. The CDR3 has 13 amino acids. V dropped 4 bases and J dropped 7 bases, with 9 bases sitting between them. The CDR3 is CASSVGLNSPLHF. The CDR3 bases are TGCGCCAGCAGCGTGGGCCTAAATTCACCCCTCCACTTT.

This clone occurred once. The chain carries TRBV10-1 and TRBJ2-2, with D perhaps matching TRBD1 (6 bases). Germline assignment: CDR1 WNHNN and CDR2 SYGVQD (reference sequence). This CDR3 region has 14 residues. The ends were cut back, 8 bases at V and 8 bases at J, with 18 bases in the middle. The chain's CDR3 is CASSADRLMGELFF. The CDR3 DNA is TGCGCCAGCTCTGCTGACAGGCTCATGGGGGAGCTGTTTTTT.

The chain links TRBV30 to TRBJ1-4; D gene ambiguous. In germline, CDR1 is GTSNPN, CDR2 SVGIG (reference sequence). The V gene lost 2 bases and the J gene lost 1 base, with 8 bases spanning the gap. This CDR3 region has 14 residues. The CDR3 region has the DNA TGTGCCTGGAGTAGCGTAGGAACTAATGAAAAACTGTTTTTT. It translates to CAWSSVGTNEKLFF.

V gene TRBV5-4 combines with J gene TRBJ2-2, with D perhaps TRBD1 (5 bases). V lost 1 base and J lost 4, with 11 bases in between. The CDR3 sequence is 15 residues long. Germline V CDR1 and CDR2: SGHNT, YYREEE (reference sequence). CDR3 coding DNA: TGTGCCAGCAGCTTGAGGGGTACTTTCACCGGGGAGCTGTTTTTT. Protein sequence: CASSLRGTFTGELFF. The whole variable domain, remainder taken from reference TRBV5-4 and TRBJ2-2, is ETGVTQSPTHLIKTRGQQVTLRCSSQSGHNTVSWYQQALGQGPQFIFQYYREEENGRGNFPPRFSGLQFPNYSSELNVNALELDDSALYLCASSLRGTFTGELFFGEGSRLTVL.

This chain joins TRBV14 and TRBJ2-3; 10 bases match TRBD1. V dropped 2 bases and J dropped 2; count of bases not matched to a gene: 4. CDR1 and CDR2 from the germline V gene are SGHDN and FVKESK. This CDR3 region has 16 residues. This CDR3 reads CASSQLTGGDTDTQYF. The CDR3 nucleotides read TGTGCCAGCAGCCAATTGACAGGGGGCGACACAGATACGCAGTATTTT.

The chain employs TRBV13 and TRBJ2-7; 9 bases agree with TRBD1. CDR1 is PRHDT and CDR2 is FYEKMQ in the germline V gene (reference sequence). V trimming: 5 bases; J trimming: 3 bases; junction bases outside the gene matches: 8. This CDR3 has 15 amino acids. The CDR3 nucleotides read TGTGCCAGCAGCCACCCAACAGGGGGCCACTACGAGCAGTACTTC. Translation: CASSHPTGGHYEQYF.

This clone has just a few counts. The chain links TRBV6-1 to TRBJ1-5; D is undetermined. The CDR3 runs to 16 residues. The ends were cut back, 2 bases at V and 0 bases at J, with 11 bases in the middle. Germline lookup yields CDR1 MNHNS and CDR2 SASEGT. The CDR3 region has the DNA TGTGCCAGCAGTGAATCTCCAGATTATAGCAATCAGCCCCAGCATTTT. Translated, it gives CASSESPDYSNQPQHF.

The V and J genes are TRBV27 and TRBJ2-7, with a weak D call TRBD1 (5 bases). Between the trimmed V and J ends, which lost 5 bases and 5 bases, there was a span of 13 bases. This CDR3 region has 13 residues. The germline gives CDR1 MNHEY, CDR2 SMNVEV (reference sequence). CDR3 coding DNA: TGTGCCAGCAGTGGCAGGGTCATGGACGAGCAGTACTTC. Protein: CASSGRVMDEQYF.

This chain links TRBV6-4 with TRBJ1-2, with D perhaps TRBD1 (5 bases). The CDR3 sequence is 12 residues long. V was trimmed by 9 bases and J by 10 bases, leaving 18 bases between them. The germline CDR1 and CDR2 sequences are MRHNA and SNTAGT. CDR3 sequence reads: CASRGGLGDYTF. DNA of the CDR3: TGTGCCAGTCGTGGGGGGTTGGGCGACTACACCTTC.

The CDR3 DNA reads as TGTGCCAGCAGTATCGCGGGAGGGCCTACAGATACGCAGTATTTT. Translated: CASSIAGGPTDTQYF. The rearrangement uses TRBV4-2 and TRBJ2-3, with 9 positions matching TRBD2. CDR1 and CDR2 (germline): LGHNA, YNFKEQ. This CDR3 is 15 amino acids long. Unmatched junction bases numbered 7, after V lost 6 bases and J lost 3 bases.

The chain uses TRBV6-6 and TRBJ1-1, with D possibly TRBD1 on 6 matching bases. Trimming shortened V by 2 bases and J by 1 base, and 11 bases separated the two germline ends. The CDR3 is made up of 15 amino acids. Germline values: CDR1 MNHNY, CDR2 SVGAGI (reference sequence). CDR3 amino acids: CASSYPRTANTEAFF. The CDR3 DNA reads TGTGCCAGCAGTTACCCTAGGACAGCGAACACTGAAGCTTTCTTT.

The V gene is TRBV29-1, the J gene TRBJ1-1; D uncertain. The length of the CDR3 is 12 residues. Trimming stripped 7 bases from V and 1 base from J, with 10 bases between. Per the germline V gene, CDR1 is SQVTM and CDR2 is ANQGSEA. CDR3 nucleotides: TGCAGCGCCGGATCGGGGAACACTGAAGCTTTCTTT. Residues: CSAGSGNTEAFF.

CDR3 nucleotides: TGTGCCAGCGCCGGTCTCCTCGACACTGAAGCTTTCTTT. Translation: CASAGLLDTEAFF. The chain joins TRBV18 to TRBJ1-1, with unresolved D. V gave up 8 bases and J gave up 3 bases, with 13 bases separating them. From germline, CDR1 is KGHSH and CDR2 LQKENI. The CDR3 totals 13 residues.

CDR3 amino acids: CASSYDRGISAFF. Here the CDR3 DNA reads TGTGCCAGCAGTTATGACAGGGGGATTTCAGCTTTCTTT. This chain connects TRBV6-5 to TRBJ1-1; 9 bases agree with TRBD1. From germline, CDR1 is MNHEY and CDR2 SVGAGI. The CDR3 is 13 amino acids. Trimming removed 3 bases from V and 10 bases from J; junction bases left unmatched: 6.

This CDR3 reads CASSIFSQPQHF. CDR3 in DNA: TGTGCCAGTAGTATATTTAGTCAGCCCCAGCATTTT. The genes are TRBV19 and TRBJ1-5; D ambiguous. V shed 2 bases and J shed 6 bases, with 5 bases lying between them. The CDR3 is 12 residues long. Germline V gene sequence: CDR1 LNHDA, CDR2 SQIVND (reference sequence).

CDR3 in DNA: TGCGCCAGCAGACGGGGGGAGGGGAACACTGAAGCTTTCTTT. Translated: CASRRGEGNTEAFF. V is TRBV5-1 and J is TRBJ1-1; a possible D gene is TRBD1 (5 bases). V was pared by 5 bases and J by 1 base, with 12 bases between. The length of the CDR3 is 14 residues. Germline-derived CDR1 and CDR2 are SGHRS and YFSETQ.

The chain's CDR3 is CASSFLPGQTNTGELFF. CDR3 sequence (DNA): TGTGCCAGCAGCTTTCTCCCGGGACAAACGAACACCGGGGAGCTGTTTTTT. The chain has TRBV7-3 and TRBJ2-2, with D possibly TRBD1 on 6 matching bases. With 3 bases removed from V and 0 bases from J, the gap between germline ends came to 14 bases. The CDR3 contains 17 residues. CDR1 and CDR2 (germline): SGHTA, FQGTGA.

The chain links TRBV19 to TRBJ2-1, with 11 bases identical to TRBD2. Germline V lookup: CDR1 LNHDA, CDR2 SQIVND (reference sequence). CDR3 length: 15 residues. The V and J ends lost 8 bases and 7 bases, in that order; junction bases with no gene match: 10. In DNA form, the CDR3 reads TGTGCCAGTCTAAACATACTAGCGGGAGAGAATGAGCAGTTCTTC. Protein: CASLNILAGENEQFF.

The gene calls are TRBV9 and TRBJ2-3; D is perhaps TRBD1 (5 bases). Germline V CDR1 and CDR2: SGDLS, YYNGEE. Trimming removed 0 bases from V and 7 bases from J, with 12 bases in between. The CDR3 contains 14 residues. DNA for the CDR3: TGTGCCAGCAGCGTAGGCCAGGGTGGGAATACGCAGTATTTT. As protein: CASSVGQGGNTQYF.

This clone was counted a few times. The chain employs TRBV6-6 and TRBJ1-1, with D possibly matching TRBD1 (6 bases). CDR1 and CDR2 from the germline V gene are MNHNY and SVGAGI (reference sequence). This CDR3 has 16 amino acids. The V and J ends lost 0 bases and 6 bases respectively, with 17 bases between them. In nucleotides, the CDR3 is TGTGCCAGCAGTTACTCGTATTATAAACAGGGTTCTGAAGCTTTCTTT. This sequence encodes CASSYSYYKQGSEAFF.

The chain combines TRBV19 with TRBJ1-5, with a weak D call TRBD1 (6 bases). V lost 10 bases to trimming and J lost 0 bases, with 10 bases between them. CDR3 length: 13 amino acids. CDR1 is LNHDA and CDR2 is SQIVND in the germline V gene (reference sequence). The CDR3 DNA reads as TGTGCCACTCAGGGGCATAGCAATCAGCCCCAGCATTTT. Translation gives CATQGHSNQPQHF. Supplemented by reference TRBV19 and TRBJ1-5, the full variable domain reads DGGITQSPKYLFRKEGQNVTLSCEQNLNHDAMYWYRQDPGQGLRLIYYSQIVNDFQKGDIAEGYSVSREKKESFPLTVTSAQKNPTAFYLCATQGHSNQPQHFGDGTRLSIL.

V is TRBV19 and J is TRBJ1-2; maybe TRBD1 (5 bases). The V end lost 1 base, the J end lost 7 bases, and 13 bases lay between the germline ends. CDR3 length: 14 residues. The germline gives CDR1 LNHDA, CDR2 SQIVND (reference sequence). The DNA of the CDR3 is TGTGCCAGTAGTATAGCTTCCAGGGTTGGTGGCTACACCTTC. This translates into CASSIASRVGGYTF.

This chain joins TRBV6-1 and TRBJ1-6; possible D gene TRBD1, 5 bases. This CDR3 spans 19 amino acids. Germline values: CDR1 MNHNS, CDR2 SASEGT. With 2 bases removed from V and 2 bases from J, the gap between germline ends came to 19 bases. The CDR3 sequence: CASSERSYEGRTYNSPLHF. The CDR3 nucleotides read TGTGCCAGCAGTGAAAGGTCTTACGAGGGGAGGACCTATAATTCACCCCTCCACTTT.

CDR3 in DNA: TGTGCCAGCAGCTTGAGCGAGGGGGCCTACTATGGCTACACCTTC. Protein: CASSLSEGAYYGYTF. The chain is built from TRBV5-6 and TRBJ1-2, with 7 bases identical to TRBD1. This CDR3 has 15 residues. Germline values: CDR1 SGHDT, CDR2 YYEEEE. The V segment lost 1 base and the J segment 3 bases; nucleotides outside the gene matches: 6.

V is TRBV9 and J is TRBJ2-2; possibly TRBD2 for D (5 bases). The germline V gene has CDR1 SGDLS and CDR2 YYNGEE. The V gene lost 6 bases and the J gene lost 2 bases, with 8 bases spanning the gap. This CDR3 contains 13 residues. CDR3 coding DNA: TGTGCCAGCACCGGGAAAAACACCGGGGAGCTGTTTTTT. Translating gives CASTGKNTGELFF.

The table lists this clone with a count of one. This chain connects TRBV6-1 to TRBJ1-4; no definite D call. The germline V gene encodes CDR1 MNHNS and CDR2 SASEGT. V was shortened by 1 base and J by 9 bases, with 9 bases between the two germline ends. The CDR3 covers 13 residues. The CDR3 DNA reads as TGTGCCAGCAGTGAAGACCTAAACCAAAAACTGTTTTTT. Its translation is CASSEDLNQKLFF.

The rearrangement joins TRBV19 to TRBJ2-5; a possible D gene is TRBD1 (5 bases). The CDR3 is made up of 14 amino acids. Germline CDR1 is LNHDA and CDR2 is SQIVND (reference sequence). The V end lost 7 bases, the J end lost 0 bases, and 12 bases lay between the germline ends. DNA of the CDR3: TGTGCCAGTACAGACAGACCTCACCAAGAGACCCAGTACTTC. As protein: CASTDRPHQETQYF.

The V and J genes are TRBV5-6 and TRBJ2-7, with 7 bases lining up with TRBD1. Germline values: CDR1 SGHDT, CDR2 YYEEEE. The CDR3 totals 13 residues. Trimming at V came to 4 bases and at J to 3 bases, leaving 4 bases not matched to a gene. The CDR3 nucleotides are TGTGCCAGCAGCCCCCGACAGGGCTACGAGCAGTACTTC. Amino acid sequence: CASSPRQGYEQYF.

The chain employs TRBV28 and TRBJ1-2; D perhaps matches TRBD1 (5 bases). Germline loops: CDR1 MDHEN, CDR2 SYDVKM. V was pared by 1 base and J by 8 bases, with 8 bases between. There are 12 residues in the CDR3. The CDR3 protein is CASSLSGNGYTF. CDR3 nucleotide sequence: TGTGCCAGCAGTTTATCAGGGAACGGCTACACCTTC.

J is TRBJ2-4 and V is TRBV5-6; the match to TRBD2 covers 14 bases. Germline CDR1 SGHDT, CDR2 YYEEEE. The CDR3 runs 19 residues. V gave up 1 base and J gave up 0 bases; unmatched junction bases: 6. In DNA form, the CDR3 reads TGTGCCAGCAGCTTGCGACTAGCGGGGGGGTCTCTAGCCAAAAACATTCAGTACTTC. Translation: CASSLRLAGGSLAKNIQYF.